The clone carrying this TCR beta chain showed up just a few times. The antigen remains unidentified. The sorted Tregs were CD4+CD25+CD127-/low cells. The CDR3 covers 14 residues. Germline CDR1 MNHNY, CDR2 SVGAGI (reference sequence). Deletions cut 2 bases from V and 9 bases from J, with 16 bases between. Findings and caveats of the study: Tumor-infiltrating Treg TCR alpha and beta sequences overlapped most with tumor naive CD4+ T cells, then blood naive.

TCRdb reanalysed the 5' RACE reads using MiXCR and keeps one entry per CDR3 protein. The sample shows 50,000 to 70,000 distinct CDR3 sequences, roughly 20% of them seen only once. The clonotype was recovered from a female donor with breast cancer. Sequencing was carried out using tumor-infiltrating Tregs sorted from the breast tumor. The rearrangement uses TRBV6-6 and TRBJ1-1; tentative D call: TRBD1 (5 bases). The CDR3 spells CASSYKGGEFKAFF. DNA for the CDR3: TGTGCCAGCAGTTACAAGGGAGGGGAGTTTAAAGCTTTCTTT.